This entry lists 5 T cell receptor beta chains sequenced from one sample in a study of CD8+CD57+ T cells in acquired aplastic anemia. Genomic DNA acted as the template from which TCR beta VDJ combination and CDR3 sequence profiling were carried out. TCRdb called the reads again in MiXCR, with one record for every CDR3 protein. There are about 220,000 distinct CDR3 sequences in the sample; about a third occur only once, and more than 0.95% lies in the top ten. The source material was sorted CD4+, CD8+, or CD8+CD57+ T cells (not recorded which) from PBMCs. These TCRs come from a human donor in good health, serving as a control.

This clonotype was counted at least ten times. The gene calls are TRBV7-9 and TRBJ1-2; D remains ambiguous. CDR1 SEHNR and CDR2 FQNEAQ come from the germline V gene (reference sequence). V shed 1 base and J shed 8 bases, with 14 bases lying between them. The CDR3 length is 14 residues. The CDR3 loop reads CASSLDSGVRGYTF. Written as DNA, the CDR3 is TGTGCCAGCAGCTTAGATTCGGGCGTCCGGGGCTACACCTTC.

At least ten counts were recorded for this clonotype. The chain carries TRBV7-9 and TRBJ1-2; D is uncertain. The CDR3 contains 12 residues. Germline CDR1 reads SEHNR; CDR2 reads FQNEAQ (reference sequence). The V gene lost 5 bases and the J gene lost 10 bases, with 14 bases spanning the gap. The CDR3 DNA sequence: TGTGCCAGCAGCCCATGGGCTTCCCTCTACACCTTC. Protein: CASSPWASLYTF.

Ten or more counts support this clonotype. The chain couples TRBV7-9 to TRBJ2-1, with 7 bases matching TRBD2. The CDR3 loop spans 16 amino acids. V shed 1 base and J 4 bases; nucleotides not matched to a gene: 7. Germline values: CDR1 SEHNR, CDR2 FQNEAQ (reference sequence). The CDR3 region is CASSLGVLAEYNEQFF. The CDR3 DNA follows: TGTGCCAGCAGCTTAGGCGTTCTAGCGGAGTACAATGAGCAGTTCTTC.

CDR3 DNA sequence: TGTGCCATCAGGCGAGGGACTACCAATGTCAATGAGCAGTTCTTC. Amino acids: CAIRRGTTNVNEQFF. The chain recombines TRBV10-3 with TRBJ2-1; 7 bases line up with TRBD2. V lost 6 bases to trimming and J lost 6 bases; unmatched junction nucleotides: 11. Germline assignment: CDR1 ENHRY and CDR2 SYGVKD. This CDR3 has 15 amino acids.

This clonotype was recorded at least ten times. The CDR3 protein is CSARDLEYTAFF. The CDR3 coding sequence is TGCAGTGCTAGAGATCTGGAGTACACGGCGTTCTTC. The V and J genes are TRBV20-1 and TRBJ2-1; D unclear. Between the trimmed V and J ends, which lost 0 bases and 15 bases, there was a span of 15 bases. The V gene's germline CDR1 is DFQATT and CDR2 SNEGSKA (reference sequence). The CDR3 extends over 12 amino acids.